This T cell receptor (beta chain) was identified during a study of post-analysis software for immune sequencing data. The wider study: In terms of disease course, relapsing-remitting, secondary progressive and progressive-relapsing multiple sclerosis were included.

Study-wide points: Versus controls, multiple sclerosis patients showed significantly lower diversity (normalized Chao1). Samples from a shared batch, those prepared together, strongly co-clustered by F measure. Relative to controls, patients had roughly five TRBV segments at higher frequency, with TRBV5-6, TRBV5-1 and TRBV20-1 among these.

The authors incorporated unique molecular identifiers into the TCR beta cDNA libraries. It was from about 0.98 to 11 million T cells that approximately 500,000 cDNA molecules came. TCRdb re-derived calls from the PCR reads in MiXCR, one entry per CDR3 protein. The sample has a few hundred thousand distinct CDR3 sequences; 30% to 45% are singletons. Points on this clonotype: The antigen is unknown.

V lost 8 bases and J lost 2, with 17 bases in between. This CDR3 has 15 residues. Sequences were obtained from blood. This TCR was sampled from a girl under 18 with multiple sclerosis. This chain connects TRBV12-3 or TRBV12-4 to TRBJ2-3; D perhaps matches TRBD2 (6 bases). The CDR3, as DNA: TGTGCCAGCGGCTTGGGTAGCGGTCACACAGATACGCAGTATTTT. It is translated as CASGLGSGHTDTQYF.